Presented here are 26 T cell receptor beta chains from one specimen sequenced in a study of cytomegalovirus exposure and HLA in healthy donors. Primers: 60 Vbeta forward and 13 Jbeta reverse. Clones were read by immunoSEQ multiplex PCR, and TCRdb kept only the in-frame ones, dropping some. The sample contains under 200,000 clones, 79% of which appear only once. The source material was PBMCs. These receptors all stem from a woman in her thirties or forties in good health and CMV-seronegative.

This chain uses TRBV19 with TRBJ2-7, with TRBD1 matching 8 bases. After removal of 6 bases from V and 3 bases from J, the junction contained 1 base not matched to a gene. Germline V gene sequence: CDR1 LNHDA, CDR2 SQIVND (reference sequence). This CDR3 has 12 residues. CDR3 residues: CASSDRGYEQYF. CDR3 coding DNA: TGTGCCAGTAGCGACAGGGGCTACGAGCAGTACTTC.

The table lists this clone with a few counts. J is TRBJ1-1 and V is TRBV19; TRBD1 agrees at 9 bases. V dropped 5 bases and J dropped 7; count of bases not matched to a gene: 8. Germline V gives CDR1 LNHDA, CDR2 SQIVND (reference sequence). The CDR3 totals 14 residues. CDR3 nucleotide sequence: TGTGCCAGTAGTTCAGGACAGGGGTCGGTTGAAGCTTTCTTT. This sequence encodes CASSSGQGSVEAFF.

This clone was counted a single time. The chain has TRBV6-5 and TRBJ1-3; maybe TRBD1 (5 bases). Germline CDR1 is MNHEY and CDR2 is SVGAGI. The CDR3 sequence is 13 residues long. V lost 6 bases to trimming and J lost 5 bases, with 11 bases between them. CDR3 DNA: TGTGCCAGCAGCCCGGACACCAGAAACACCATATATTTT. Its protein product is CASSPDTRNTIYF.

The chain combines TRBV27 with TRBJ2-2; weak D call: TRBD1 (5 bases). CDR1 is MNHEY, CDR2 SMNVEV, per germline (reference sequence). V was trimmed by 2 bases and J by 6 bases, leaving 7 bases between them. The CDR3 length is 13 residues. Here the CDR3 reads CASSLRGAGELFF. CDR3 DNA sequence: TGTGCCAGCAGTTTAAGGGGTGCCGGGGAGCTGTTTTTT.

The chain has TRBV11-3 and TRBJ2-1; possible D gene TRBD1, 6 bases. V was trimmed by 2 bases and J by 9 bases, leaving 14 bases between them. In germline, CDR1 is SGHNT, CDR2 YENEEA. The CDR3 loop spans 14 amino acids. CDR3 DNA sequence: TGTGCCAGCAGCTTACCAGGGGTCTCAAGTGAGCAGTTCTTC. This sequence encodes CASSLPGVSSEQFF.

The rearrangement uses TRBV6-1 and TRBJ1-6; no clear D. The CDR3 length is 16 residues. The V and J ends lost 0 bases and 6 bases respectively, with 12 bases between them. CDR1 is MNHNS, CDR2 SASEGT, per germline. The CDR3 is CASSEATPGGNSPLHF. The CDR3 region has the DNA TGTGCCAGCAGTGAAGCGACCCCTGGCGGTAATTCACCCCTCCACTTT.

The chain joins TRBV30 to TRBJ1-5; weak D call: TRBD1 (5 bases). Deletions cut 2 bases from V and 4 bases from J, with 9 bases between. This CDR3 comprises 13 residues. Germline values: CDR1 GTSNPN, CDR2 SVGIG (reference sequence). The CDR3 bases are TGTGCCTGGAGTCACAACAGGAATCAGCCCCAGCATTTT. Translated, it gives CAWSHNRNQPQHF.

The rearrangement links TRBV6-6 to TRBJ2-1; D might be TRBD2 (5 bases). V lost 2 bases and J lost 0, with 8 bases in between. Germline-derived CDR1 and CDR2 are MNHNY and SVGAGI (reference sequence). CDR3 length: 15 residues. The CDR3 DNA is TGTGCCAGCAGTTACGAGGGTGACTCCTACAATGAGCAGTTCTTC. Its translation is CASSYEGDSYNEQFF.

The gene calls are TRBV5-6 and TRBJ2-1; 8 nucleotides line up with TRBD1. V was clipped by 4 bases and J by 5 bases; unmatched bases: 5. CDR3 length: 14 amino acids. CDR1 is SGHDT, CDR2 YYEEEE, per germline. The CDR3, as DNA: TGTGCCAGCAGCCCCGGACAGGGAAACAATGAGCAGTTCTTC. Its translation is CASSPGQGNNEQFF.

This clone was detected only once. CDR3 bases: TGTGCCAGCAGCTTATCGACAGGGGTGATTGGCAATCAGCCCCAGCATTTT. It is translated as CASSLSTGVIGNQPQHF. V usage is TRBV7-9 and J usage is TRBJ1-5; 8 bases are a match to TRBD1. Germline CDR1 and CDR2: SEHNR and FQNEAQ (reference sequence). CDR3 length: 17 amino acids. With V trimmed by 2 bases and J by 2 bases, 8 bases remained unmatched.

The V gene is TRBV5-1, the J gene TRBJ2-5; TRBD2 matches 8 bases. V trimming: 1 base; J trimming: 5 bases; junction bases outside the gene matches: 10. Germline-derived CDR1 and CDR2 are SGHRS and YFSETQ. The CDR3 covers 16 residues. The DNA of the CDR3 is TGCGCCAGCAGCTTGTCGGGTAGCGGGGTGCATGAGACCCAGTACTTC. This encodes CASSLSGSGVHETQYF.

The rearrangement links TRBV11-2 to TRBJ1-1; D remains ambiguous. Trimming removed 1 base at V and 4 bases at J, with 10 bases between. The CDR3 runs to 14 residues. Looked up from germline, CDR1 is SGHAT and CDR2 is FQNNGV. The CDR3 protein is CASSLGYRSTEAFF. As DNA, the CDR3 is TGTGCCAGCAGCTTAGGCTACAGATCCACTGAAGCTTTCTTT.

This clone was observed a single time. The rearrangement joins TRBV7-2 to TRBJ1-2; D call uncertain. This CDR3 has 16 residues. Germline loops: CDR1 SGHTA, CDR2 FQGNSA. Trimming removed 0 bases from V and 5 bases from J, with 16 bases in between. CDR3 region: CASSLAPTTTRYGYTF. CDR3 sequence (DNA): TGTGCCAGCAGCTTAGCACCTACGACAACTCGTTATGGCTACACCTTC.

This sequence joins TRBV6-5 and TRBJ1-1; TRBD1 aligns across 10 bases. Trimming cost V 2 bases and J 1 base; bases outside gene matches: 4. Germline V gene sequence: CDR1 MNHEY, CDR2 SVGAGI. This CDR3 spans 16 amino acids. The CDR3 nucleotides read TGTGCCAGCAGTTACCCGGGACAGGGGAAGAACACTGAAGCTTTCTTT. Translating gives CASSYPGQGKNTEAFF.

The CDR3 nucleotides read TGTGCCAGCAGATTGACAGCAACCGGGGAGCTGTTTTTT. This translates into CASRLTATGELFF. V usage is TRBV2 and J usage is TRBJ2-2, with a weak D call TRBD1 (5 bases). The germline V and J ends were trimmed by 6 bases and 5 bases, with 10 bases remaining between them. The CDR3 is 13 residues long. Germline V CDR1 and CDR2: SNHLY, FYNNEI.

The gene calls are TRBV2 and TRBJ1-5, with TRBD1 matching over 9 bases. This CDR3 has 16 residues. The V segment lost 6 bases and the J segment 1 base; nucleotides outside the gene matches: 7. Per the germline V gene, CDR1 is SNHLY and CDR2 is FYNNEI. CDR3 DNA sequence: TGTGCCAGCAGAGCCACAGGGGGCGGGAGCAATCAGCCCCAGCATTTT. This codes for CASRATGGGSNQPQHF.

A few counts support this clone. The V call is TRBV4-1, the J call TRBJ1-3; D unresolved. Trimming shortened V by 9 bases and J by 7 bases, and 10 bases separated the two germline ends. Germline V gene lookup returns CDR1 MGHRA and CDR2 YSYEKL. CDR3 length: 11 residues. This CDR3 is CASHGWNTIYF. CDR3 in DNA: TGCGCCAGTCACGGGTGGAACACCATATATTTT.

V gene TRBV19 combines with J gene TRBJ1-1; TRBD1 is a possible D gene (5 bases). From germline, CDR1 is LNHDA and CDR2 SQIVND (reference sequence). This CDR3 contains 14 residues. V was pared by 7 bases and J by 5 bases, with 17 bases between. The chain's CDR3 is CASKPPQGGTEAFF. The CDR3 DNA sequence: TGTGCCAGTAAACCCCCCCAGGGTGGGACTGAAGCTTTCTTT.

V and J are TRBV7-9 and TRBJ1-2, with 8 bases that match TRBD1. Germline V CDR1 and CDR2: SEHNR, FQNEAQ (reference sequence). V gave up 3 bases and J gave up 1 base; unmatched junction bases: 7. CDR3 length equals 16 residues. The CDR3 sequence is CASSFPGQDFNYGYTF. The DNA for the CDR3 is TGTGCCAGCAGCTTTCCGGGACAGGACTTTAACTATGGCTACACCTTC. The whole variable domain, remainder taken from reference TRBV7-9 and TRBJ1-2, is DTGVSQNPRHKITKRGQNVTFRCDPISEHNRLYWYRQTLGQGPEFLTYFQNEAQLEKSRLLSDRFSAERPKGSFSTLEIQRTEQGDSAMYLCASSFPGQDFNYGYTFGSGTRLTVV.

The chain joins TRBV29-1 to TRBJ2-7; TRBD2 matches 8 bases. The ends lost 2 bases at V and 0 bases at J; junction bases unmatched: 9. The CDR3 has 16 amino acids. The germline V gene encodes CDR1 SQVTM and CDR2 ANQGSEA. CDR3 DNA: TGCAGCGTTGAATCCCGTGACAGCGGGAGCTCCTACGAGCAGTACTTC. It translates to CSVESRDSGSSYEQYF.

The V call is TRBV9, the J call TRBJ2-7; possibly TRBD2 for D (5 bases). The CDR3 sequence is 15 residues long. The V end was cut by 0 bases, the J end by 7 bases, with 17 bases between. Germline V gene sequence: CDR1 SGDLS, CDR2 YYNGEE. DNA of the CDR3: TGTGCCAGCAGCGTAGGAATCGACGGATCGGGGGAGCAGTACTTC. It is translated as CASSVGIDGSGEQYF.

CDR3 residues: CASSDKTGGHEQYF. For the CDR3, the DNA is TGCGCCAGCAGTGACAAGACAGGGGGCCACGAGCAGTACTTC. The chain employs TRBV10-1 and TRBJ2-7; 10 nucleotides agree with TRBD1. V shed 3 bases, J shed 5 bases, and the junction held 4 bases outside the gene matches. Germline lookup yields CDR1 WNHNN and CDR2 SYGVQD (reference sequence). The CDR3 spans 14 residues.

This clone turned up a few times. The genes are TRBV4-1 and TRBJ1-1, with D tentatively TRBD1 (6 bases). V lost 8 bases to trimming and J lost 1 base, with 23 bases between them. Germline V lookup: CDR1 MGHRA, CDR2 YSYEKL. The CDR3 runs 17 residues. CDR3 bases: TGCGCCAGCCGGGCGGGGGGGCTGTCGGAGGGGAACACTGAAGCTTTCTTT. This sequence encodes CASRAGGLSEGNTEAFF.

The CDR3 loop reads CASSEIGSETQYF. For the CDR3, the DNA is TGTGCCAGCAGTGAGATCGGTTCGGAGACCCAGTACTTC. The chain uses TRBV6-1 and TRBJ2-5; D is unresolved. The CDR3 has 13 amino acids. V lost 3 bases and J 5 bases, leaving 10 bases between the germline ends. CDR1 is MNHNS, CDR2 SASEGT, per germline.

This sequence joins TRBV9 and TRBJ1-1; D perhaps matches TRBD1 (6 bases). The CDR3 runs 15 residues. The germline V gene has CDR1 SGDLS and CDR2 YYNGEE. Trimming shortened V by 0 bases and J by 5 bases, and 14 bases separated the two germline ends. The CDR3 sequence: CASSVDGQFYTEAFF. In DNA form, the CDR3 reads TGTGCCAGCAGCGTAGATGGACAGTTCTATACTGAAGCTTTCTTT.

CDR3 coding DNA: TGTGCCTGGAATGGGGGGAGGGCGGGCTATGGCTACACCTTC. Translating it yields CAWNGGRAGYGYTF. The V and J genes are TRBV30 and TRBJ1-2; a weak D match, TRBD1 (5 bases). Germline loops: CDR1 GTSNPN, CDR2 SVGIG (reference sequence). The CDR3 consists of 14 residues. V shed 4 bases and J shed 4 bases, with 16 bases lying between them.